The 17 T cell receptor beta chains listed next were all sequenced from one sample in a study of monozygotic twins with inflammatory bowel disease. TCRdb reworked the 5' RACE reads into one entry per CDR3 protein, no DNA. The sample has roughly 330,000 distinct CDR3 sequences. Input material: blood. The receptor set was obtained from a human donor with ulcerative colitis or Crohn's disease, or a healthy co-twin of an affected twin (not recorded which).

The chain uses TRBV12-3 or TRBV12-4 and TRBJ1-1; TCRdb's assignment of TRBD1 cannot be checked, as there is no DNA. The CDR3 has 14 residues. Here the CDR3 reads CASRPGHLNTEAFF.

The rearrangement joins TRBV7-2 to TRBJ2-5; TCRdb picks TRBD1, but there is no DNA to check that call. CDR1 is SGHTA and CDR2 is FQGNSA in the germline V gene. The CDR3 totals 14 residues. This CDR3 is CASSLGGGGETQYF.

V and J are TRBV4-1 and TRBJ1-3; TCRdb names TRBD1, which stays unverified in the absence of DNA. The CDR3 loop spans 19 amino acids. Germline V gene sequence: CDR1 MGHRA, CDR2 YSYEKL. The CDR3 reads CASSQEGGPPYVPGNTIYF.

The chain couples TRBV20-1 to TRBJ2-7; the TCRdb D gene call, TRBD2, has no DNA to confirm it. CDR3 length: 13 amino acids. Germline V CDR1 and CDR2: DFQATT, SNEGSKA (reference sequence). The CDR3 loop is CSASQELVEGPYF.

The chain links TRBV12-3 or TRBV12-4 to TRBJ1-3; without DNA, the TCRdb call of TRBD1 cannot be checked. The CDR3 loop spans 16 amino acids. Here the CDR3 reads CASSLTQGFSGNTIYF.

The chain is built from TRBV5-1 and TRBJ2-1; the TCRdb call, TRBD1, lacks DNA for checking. CDR3 size: 14 residues. Germline lookup yields CDR1 SGHRS and CDR2 YFSETQ. CDR3 protein: CASSPGTVDNEQFF.

V and J are TRBV20-1 and TRBJ2-5; the TCRdb call, TRBD2, lacks DNA for checking. Germline lookup yields CDR1 DFQATT and CDR2 SNEGSKA (reference sequence). The CDR3 has 17 amino acids. CDR3: CSASLLAGAKHQETQYF.

The genes are TRBV12-5 and TRBJ2-5; the D call from TCRdb, TRBD1, cannot be confirmed without DNA. The CDR3 is 15 amino acids. Germline assignment: CDR1 LGHNT and CDR2 FRNRAP. CDR3 sequence reads: CASAKGTADQETQYF.

The chain has TRBV7-3 and TRBJ2-3; TCRdb returns TRBD2, unconfirmable since there is no DNA. From germline, CDR1 is SGHTA and CDR2 FQGTGA. The CDR3 covers 15 residues. CDR3 protein: CASSPGTSGGSTQYF.

The chain employs TRBV29-1 and TRBJ2-3; the D call of TRBD1 rests on TCRdb alone, since no DNA is present to check it. This CDR3 has 15 residues. Germline loops: CDR1 SQVTM, CDR2 ANQGSEA. The CDR3 loop is CSVVMDRGRSDTQYF.

V and J are TRBV20-1 and TRBJ2-3. There are 15 residues in the CDR3. CDR1 DFQATT and CDR2 SNEGSKA come from the germline V gene (reference sequence). CDR3 region: CSARDGMGNTDTQYF.

The CDR3 is CASSQALAWTGSPLHF. The chain employs TRBV4-3 and TRBJ1-6; no DNA is available, so the TRBD1 call from TCRdb remains unchecked. The CDR3 spans 16 residues. CDR1 and CDR2 (germline): LGHNA, YSLEER.

The gene calls are TRBV5-1 and TRBJ2-2; TCRdb indicates TRBD1, and absent DNA this call remains unverified. This CDR3 region has 15 residues. Germline CDR1 SGHRS, CDR2 YFSETQ. The chain's CDR3 is CASSPGWLGTGELFF.

The rearrangement links TRBV5-1 to TRBJ2-2; TCRdb selects TRBD2, and the lack of DNA leaves this call unchecked. There are 16 residues in the CDR3. CDR1 and CDR2 from the germline V gene are SGHRS and YFSETQ. CDR3 residues: CASSFIYLAATGELFF.

V gene TRBV6-1 combines with J gene TRBJ1-1; TCRdb outputs TRBD1, but without DNA this stays unchecked. The germline gives CDR1 MNHNS, CDR2 SASEGT. This CDR3 spans 14 amino acids. The CDR3 loop reads CASSGLGAGSEAFF.

The rearrangement uses TRBV7-9 and TRBJ2-1; TCRdb outputs TRBD2, but without DNA this stays unchecked. In germline, CDR1 is SEHNR, CDR2 FQNEAQ (reference sequence). The length of the CDR3 is 15 residues. CDR3 in amino acids: CASSLKTSGHNEQFF.

The chain uses TRBV20-1 and TRBJ2-5; no DNA is available, so the TRBD1 call from TCRdb remains unchecked. Germline values: CDR1 DFQATT, CDR2 SNEGSKA (reference sequence). The CDR3 spans 14 residues. The CDR3 sequence is CSASRPDRGETQYF.